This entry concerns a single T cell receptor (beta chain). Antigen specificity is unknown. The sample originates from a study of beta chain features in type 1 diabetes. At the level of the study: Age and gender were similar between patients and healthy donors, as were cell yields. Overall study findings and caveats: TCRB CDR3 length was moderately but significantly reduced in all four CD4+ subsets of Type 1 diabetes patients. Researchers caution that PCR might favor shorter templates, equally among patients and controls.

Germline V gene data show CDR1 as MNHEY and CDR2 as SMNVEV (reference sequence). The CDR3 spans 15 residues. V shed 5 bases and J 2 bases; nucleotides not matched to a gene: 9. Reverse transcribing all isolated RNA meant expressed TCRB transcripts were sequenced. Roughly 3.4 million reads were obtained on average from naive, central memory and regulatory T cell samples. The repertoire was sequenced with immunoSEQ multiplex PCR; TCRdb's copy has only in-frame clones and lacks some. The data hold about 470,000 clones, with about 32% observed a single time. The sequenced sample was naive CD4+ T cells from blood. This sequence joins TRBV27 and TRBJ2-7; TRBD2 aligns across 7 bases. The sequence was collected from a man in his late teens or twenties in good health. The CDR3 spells CASSSPLAGAYEQYF. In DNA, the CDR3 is TGTGCCAGCAGTAGCCCCTTGGCGGGAGCCTACGAGCAGTACTTC.